This TCR beta chain derives from a study of siplizumab effects on memory and regulatory T cells. The CDR3 totals 15 residues. Germline CDR1 reads MNHEY; CDR2 reads SMNVEV (reference sequence). V lost 0 bases and J 5 bases, leaving 13 bases between the germline ends. Study outcomes and limitations: Siplizumab gave mappable alloreactive CD4+ clones an average Treg-derived fraction of approximately 64%, against roughly 26% in controls.

Regarding this clone: Its antigen is not known.

In each sample, roughly 100,000 TCR templates were assayed. Here immunoSEQ multiplex PCR was the method, and the copy in TCRdb shows in-frame clones only, minus some. Of approximately 56,000 clones listed, around 97% were seen once; the top ten hold roughly 1.1%. Across a few donor pairs, the naive, memory, effector memory and TEMRA subsets were sequenced without stimulation. Sample: naive CD8+ T cells sorted from blood. The genes are TRBV27 and TRBJ1-2; D is unresolved. The sequence derives from a human donor in good health. The CDR3, as DNA: TGTGCCAGCAGTTTATCGTTACAGATCCCTTATGGCTACACCTTC. Translated, it gives CASSLSLQIPYGYTF.